Reported below is one T cell receptor beta chain. Its antigen remains unknown. This sample is drawn from a study of CD4 T cells in relation to SARS-CoV-2 and coronaviruses. Unexposed donor CD4+ T cells date from about 2011-2018, before the COVID-19 pandemic. The cells were cultured for under 13 days before CD4+ T cells were isolated. Testing used SARS-CoV-2 S/N and four cold-coronavirus spikes on unexposed-donor CD4+ T cells, cells permitting. The data were produced by immunoSEQ multiplex PCR, yet TCRdb's version contains in-frame clones alone and is incomplete. The sample includes roughly 16,000 clones, roughly 80% of them seen just once. The sample was CD4+ T cells from PBMCs, cultured in vitro. The receptor was isolated from a human donor in good health.

The CDR3 DNA sequence: TGTGCCAGCAGCCCTCCTGGGTACCGAACCTACGAGCAGTACTTC. Translation gives CASSPPGYRTYEQYF. The chain couples TRBV7-8 to TRBJ2-7; no clear D. Germline assignment: CDR1 SGHVS and CDR2 FQNEAQ. The CDR3 extends over 15 amino acids. Trimming removed 5 bases from V and 2 bases from J, with 16 bases in between.